Included here is one T cell receptor beta chain sequence, with context. Its antigen is unknown. The data stem from a study of cytomegalovirus exposure and HLA in healthy donors. Study findings and constraints: Because they were indistinguishable, some V segments, including TRBV6-2 and TRBV6-3, were excluded. In a later analysis, common viral pathogens appeared linked to several of the most significant clusters. Another analysis was done later, and it associated over 15,000 TCR beta sequences with HLA alleles at 0.05 false discovery rate. Serostatus for CMV was the only available immune exposure information.

The CDR3 is 14 residues long. Germline assignment: CDR1 SGHTA and CDR2 FQGNSA. The germline V and J ends were trimmed by 1 base and 10 bases, with 13 bases remaining between them. In the PCR, 60 Vbeta and 13 Jbeta primers were used. Using immunoSEQ multiplex PCR, the repertoire was profiled, and TCRdb retains in-frame clones only, with some absent. The repertoire holds 90,000 to 110,000 clones, with about four fifths as singletons. This receptor was taken from a man aged 25 to 40 in good health and CMV-seronegative. The rearrangement uses TRBV7-2 and TRBJ2-2, with D unresolved. Sequencing was done on a sample of PBMCs. The chain's CDR3 is CASSLGGHVSELFF. CDR3 DNA sequence: TGTGCCAGCAGCTTAGGCGGTCATGTCTCGGAGCTGTTTTTT.